This T cell receptor beta chain was obtained from a study of blood T cells in healthy people across ages. The V and J ends lost 6 bases and 2 bases respectively, with 14 bases between them. Per the germline V gene, CDR1 is MNHEY and CDR2 is SMNVEV (reference sequence). The CDR3 is 14 amino acids. The table lists this clonotype with a few counts. Its antigen remains unidentified. General observations from the study: Naive T cell percentage by flow cytometry tracked strongly with beta diversity.

PCR was performed a second time for 7 to 11 cycles using a sample-barcoded 5' primer and a J-beta primer mix. Every sample gave at least 3 million paired-end reads containing CDR3. TCRdb re-analysed the 5' RACE reads in MiXCR, keeping a single row per CDR3 protein. The sample records around 1,000,000 distinct CDR3 sequences, under 30% being singletons. These data also featured in a second study, about T cells of mothers and their children. That study reports: The donor cohort consisted of a few healthy Caucasian mothers and their six children. With the M1S primer of the second PCR, sample barcodes and 2-4 random nucleotides were added.

This TCR came from a girl aged 2 to 10 in good health. The chain has TRBV27 and TRBJ2-7; TRBD1 or TRBD2 may be the D gene (5 bases each). Material for sequencing was blood. CDR3 residues: CASSPRESTYEQYF. Here the CDR3 DNA reads TGTGCCAGCAGCCCCAGGGAGTCTACCTACGAGCAGTACTTC.